The source of this TCR beta chain is a study of response to subunit inactivated influenza vaccine. As regards this clonotype: Antigen: not known.

MiXCR, run by TCRdb on the RT-PCR reads, gives a single entry per CDR3 protein. The repertoire includes around 520,000 distinct CDR3 sequences, about 25% of them detected once, and approximately 2% sits in the top ten. Study conclusions and caveats: Few new T cells, the authors suggested, are recruited by each seasonal influenza vaccination.

The germline V and J ends were trimmed by 3 bases and 5 bases, with 8 bases remaining between them. Per germline, CDR1 LGHDT and CDR2 YNNKEL (reference sequence). The CDR3 contains 12 residues. This receptor was identified in a man aged 45-65 years who received an inactivated influenza vaccine. This sample comprised CD4+ T cells sorted from PBMCs, obtained around 5 days after vaccination. This chain connects TRBV3-1 to TRBJ2-7; D is perhaps TRBD1 (6 bases). The DNA of the CDR3 is TGTGCCAGCAGCCAGCAGGGGAACGAGCAGTACTTC. The encoded protein is CASSQQGNEQYF.